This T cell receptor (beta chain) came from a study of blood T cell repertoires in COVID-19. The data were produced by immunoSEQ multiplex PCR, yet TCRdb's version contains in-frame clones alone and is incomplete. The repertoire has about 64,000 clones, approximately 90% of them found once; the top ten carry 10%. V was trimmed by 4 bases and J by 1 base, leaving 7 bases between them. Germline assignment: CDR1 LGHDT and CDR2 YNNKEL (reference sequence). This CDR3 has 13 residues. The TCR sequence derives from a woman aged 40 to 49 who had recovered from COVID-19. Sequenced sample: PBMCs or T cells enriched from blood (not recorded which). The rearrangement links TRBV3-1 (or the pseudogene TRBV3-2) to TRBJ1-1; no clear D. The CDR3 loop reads CASSRSENTEAFF. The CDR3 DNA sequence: TGTGCCAGCAGCCGGTCAGAGAACACTGAAGCTTTCTTT.